This T cell receptor beta chain was profiled in a study of T cell responses to AZD1222 COVID-19 vaccine. Study findings and constraints: When two AZD1222 doses had been given, Spike-specific TCR breadth and depth rose. White British people made up most donors, females outnumbered males, and clonal diversity was possibly underestimated. Spike regions recognized by vaccine-associated CD4 TCRs spanned the protein, led by 160-218 and 743-854.

Sequencing used immunoSEQ multiplex PCR; TCRdb keeps in-frame clones, though not all of them. The sample holds roughly 66,000 clones, 84% seen once. For this clone: What it recognizes is unknown.

Germline CDR1 and CDR2: MNHEY and SVGEGT. V gave up 2 bases and J gave up 5 bases, with 10 bases separating them. This CDR3 has 14 amino acids. The source was peripheral blood, collected on day 0 of AZD1222 vaccination. J is TRBJ1-5 and V is TRBV6-2 or TRBV6-3, with D hard to call. The sequence was collected from an adult in good health. This CDR3 is CASSYGHPDQPQHF. In DNA form, the CDR3 reads TGTGCCAGCAGTTACGGCCACCCTGATCAGCCCCAGCATTTT.